Listed here are 26 T cell receptor beta chains from one sample, sequenced in a study of cytomegalovirus exposure and HLA in healthy donors. The PCR employed 60 Vbeta primers together with 13 Jbeta primers. Here immunoSEQ multiplex PCR was the method, and the copy in TCRdb shows in-frame clones only, minus some. The sample carries approximately 150,000 clones, roughly four fifths recorded once. The material sequenced was PBMCs. The receptors stem from a man aged 40-55 years in good health and CMV-seronegative.

The CDR3 here is CASSLQAGTQPQHF. CDR3 DNA sequence: TGTGCCAGCAGTCTCCAGGCAGGAACTCAGCCCCAGCATTTT. The gene calls are TRBV28 and TRBJ1-5; D is unclear. This CDR3 has 14 amino acids. The ends were cut back, 5 bases at V and 6 bases at J, with 14 bases in the middle. Germline V gene lookup returns CDR1 MDHEN and CDR2 SYDVKM.

The chain employs TRBV21-1 and TRBJ2-2; TRBD2 is the table's D call, not checked against the DNA. TRBV21-1 is reported as a pseudogene. The CDR3 extends over 10 amino acids. Written as DNA, the CDR3 is TGTGCCAGCCGTACCGGGGAGCTGTTTTTT. Translating gives CASRTGELFF.

This chain uses TRBV5-4 with TRBJ2-3; 8 positions agree with TRBD2. The CDR3 spans 15 residues. Per the germline V gene, CDR1 is SGHNT and CDR2 is YYREEE (reference sequence). Trimming cost V 2 bases and J 3 bases; bases outside gene matches: 5. CDR3 loop: CASSFRAGVTDTQYF. The CDR3 bases are TGTGCCAGCAGCTTCCGAGCGGGAGTAACAGATACGCAGTATTTT.

J is TRBJ2-3 and V is TRBV5-1, with D hard to call. CDR1 is SGHRS and CDR2 is YFSETQ in the germline V gene. Trimming took off 4 bases at V and 3 bases at J, with 18 bases between the two ends. This CDR3 is 16 amino acids long. CDR3 in DNA: TGCGCCAGCAGCGTCGAGAGGTCGGGTGGGACAGATACGCAGTATTTT. Its protein product is CASSVERSGGTDTQYF. Drawing the rest from reference TRBV5-1 and TRBJ2-3, the complete variable domain is KAGVTQTPRYLIKTRGQQVTLSCSPISGHRSVSWYQQTPGQGLQFLFEYFSETQRNKGNFPGRFSGRQFSNSRSEMNVSTLELGDSALYLCASSVERSGGTDTQYFGPGTRLTVL.

This chain links TRBV27 with TRBJ1-1, with D perhaps TRBD1 (6 bases). CDR1 is MNHEY and CDR2 is SMNVEV in the germline V gene (reference sequence). Deletions cut 6 bases from V and 4 bases from J, with 21 bases between. The CDR3 is 16 amino acids. The chain's CDR3 is CASRLYGGAYFTEAFF. The CDR3 DNA follows: TGTGCCAGCAGACTCTATGGGGGGGCCTATTTCACTGAAGCTTTCTTT.

V usage is TRBV9 and J usage is TRBJ1-2, with a possible D match to TRBD1 (5 bases). CDR1 and CDR2 from the germline V gene are SGDLS and YYNGEE. CDR3 length: 12 amino acids. With 5 bases removed from V and 5 bases from J, the gap between germline ends came to 10 bases. The CDR3 DNA is TGTGCCAGCAGGGGGGGTGGGTATGGCTACACCTTC. It codes for CASRGGGYGYTF. The whole variable domain, filled in from reference TRBV9 and TRBJ1-2, reads DSGVTQTPKHLITATGQRVTLRCSPRSGDLSVYWYQQSLDQGLQFLIQYYNGEERAKGNILERFSAQQFPDLHSELNLSSLELGDSALYFCASRGGGYGYTFGSGTRLTVV.

The chain combines TRBV10-3 with TRBJ2-2; 8 bases are a match to TRBD2. V shed 10 bases, J shed 3 bases, and the junction held 13 bases outside the gene matches. The CDR3 is made up of 16 amino acids. CDR1 and CDR2 from the germline V gene are ENHRY and SYGVKD. In DNA, the CDR3 is TGTGCCAGCAGCCAACGGGAGGGTCGTGACACCGGGGAGCTGTTTTTT. It translates to CASSQREGRDTGELFF.

This clone has a single count. J is TRBJ1-2 and V is TRBV18; TRBD1 matches at 7 bases. The J segment lost 0 bases and the V segment lost 1 base, leaving 5 bases of the junction unmatched. The CDR3 extends over 16 amino acids. Germline V lookup: CDR1 KGHSH, CDR2 LQKENI. The CDR3 is CASSPLQQGTNYGYTF. CDR3 coding DNA: TGTGCCAGCTCACCACTCCAACAGGGGACTAACTATGGCTACACCTTC.

This clone was seen only a few times. The chain carries TRBV30 and TRBJ1-4; 7 bases are shared with TRBD1. The V and J ends lost 2 bases and 7 bases, in that order; junction bases with no gene match: 10. The length of the CDR3 is 15 residues. The germline V gene encodes CDR1 GTSNPN and CDR2 SVGIG (reference sequence). The CDR3 loop reads CAWSRPDRASEKLFF. CDR3 sequence (DNA): TGTGCCTGGAGTCGCCCTGACAGGGCTTCTGAAAAACTGTTTTTT.

V and J are TRBV2 and TRBJ1-2; D is possibly TRBD1 (5 bases). CDR3 size: 16 residues. V was trimmed by 0 bases and J by 4 bases, leaving 15 bases between them. Germline V gene sequence: CDR1 SNHLY, CDR2 FYNNEI. Here the CDR3 reads CASSEARGTALYGYTF. CDR3 sequence (DNA): TGTGCCAGCAGTGAAGCGCGGGGGACGGCGCTCTATGGCTACACCTTC.

The genes are TRBV9 and TRBJ2-5, with TRBD2 matching over 7 bases. The CDR3 totals 14 residues. Germline V lookup: CDR1 SGDLS, CDR2 YYNGEE. With 0 bases clipped from V and 11 bases from J, the junction kept 10 bases outside the gene matches. CDR3 loop: CASSVVSSGGEQYF. CDR3 DNA sequence: TGTGCCAGCAGCGTAGTGTCTAGCGGAGGGGAGCAGTACTTC.

The chain recombines TRBV5-4 with TRBJ2-5; D not certain. Germline-derived CDR1 and CDR2 are SGHNT and YYREEE (reference sequence). This CDR3 region has 12 residues. Trimming shortened V by 3 bases and J by 7 bases, and 10 bases separated the two germline ends. The DNA of the CDR3 is TGTGCCAGCAGCTACGAGGTTGGGACCCAGTACTTC. Translation gives CASSYEVGTQYF.

The chain recombines TRBV11-2 with TRBJ2-1; a possible D gene is TRBD2 (6 bases). The V end was cut by 4 bases, the J end by 5 bases, with 18 bases between. The CDR3 consists of 16 residues. Looked up from germline, CDR1 is SGHAT and CDR2 is FQNNGV. Written as DNA, the CDR3 is TGTGCCAGCAGCTACGGGTCCGTAGCGGTAAACAATGAGCAGTTCTTC. Residues: CASSYGSVAVNNEQFF.

This clone showed up just once. The J gene is TRBJ2-7, the V gene TRBV11-2, with 10 bases aligning to TRBD1. Germline V CDR1 and CDR2: SGHAT, FQNNGV. This CDR3 has 14 residues. After removal of 5 bases from V and 3 bases from J, the junction contained 4 bases not matched to a gene. In nucleotides, the CDR3 is TGTGCCAGCAGCAACCGGGACAGGGGCTACGAGCAGTACTTC. This translates into CASSNRDRGYEQYF.

The V gene is TRBV21-1, the J gene TRBJ2-2; the table calls TRBD1, which could not be checked here. TRBV21-1 represents a pseudogene. The CDR3 runs 16 residues. The chain's CDR3 is CASSTPGDRETEELFF. DNA of the CDR3: TGTGCCAGCAGCACGCCGGGGGACAGGGAGACCGAGGAGCTGTTTTTT.

The V call is TRBV7-3, the J call TRBJ2-2; D not certain. V shed 5 bases and J shed 7 bases, with 11 bases lying between them. The CDR3 runs to 13 residues. In germline, CDR1 is SGHTA, CDR2 FQGTGA. CDR3 coding DNA: TGTGCCAGCAGCCAACCCTCAGGCGGGGAGCTGTTTTTT. This translates into CASSQPSGGELFF.

For the CDR3, the DNA is TGCGCCAGCAGTCAATCAAGAGGCTGGTGTTCCTACGAGCAGTACGTC. Amino acids: CASSQSRGWCSYEQYV. The chain employs TRBV23-1 and TRBJ2-7; D not resolved. Being an ORF, TRBV23-1 has a function that is uncertain. The CDR3 extends over 16 amino acids. Trimming shortened V by 0 bases and J by 1 base, and 13 bases separated the two germline ends.

J is TRBJ1-5 and V is TRBV28, with a possible D match to TRBD1 (6 bases). This CDR3 has 15 amino acids. Trimming took off 6 bases at V and 4 bases at J, with 16 bases between the two ends. Germline CDR1 MDHEN, CDR2 SYDVKM. CDR3 DNA: TGTGCCAGCAGCCCACCCCGGACAGTAAATCAGCCCCAGCATTTT. It yields the protein CASSPPRTVNQPQHF.

CDR3 in amino acids: CASSYGGAGNQPQHF. In DNA form, the CDR3 reads TGTGCCAGCAGTTACGGGGGGGCAGGGAATCAGCCCCAGCATTTT. This chain uses TRBV6-5 with TRBJ1-5; a possible D gene is TRBD1 (6 bases). This CDR3 region has 15 residues. The germline V and J ends were trimmed by 2 bases and 4 bases, with 12 bases remaining between them. Germline CDR1 MNHEY, CDR2 SVGAGI.

The rearrangement joins TRBV7-2 to TRBJ2-2, with a weak D call TRBD2 (6 bases). V lost 4 bases and J lost 6, with 15 bases in between. This CDR3 has 15 residues. Germline loops: CDR1 SGHTA, CDR2 FQGNSA. CDR3 amino acids: CASSSYSERAGELFF. The CDR3 nucleotides read TGTGCCAGCAGCTCTTACAGCGAGCGGGCCGGGGAGCTGTTTTTT.

This clone was counted a single time. The chain recombines TRBV13 with TRBJ2-7, with TRBD1 as a possible D gene (5 bases). The V gene's germline CDR1 is PRHDT and CDR2 FYEKMQ (reference sequence). CDR3 length: 14 residues. Between the trimmed V and J ends, which lost 4 bases and 6 bases, there was a span of 16 bases. Here the CDR3 DNA reads TGTGCCAGCAGCTCGGCAGGGTATGTGGGCGAGCAGTACGTC. This translates into CASSSAGYVGEQYV.

The V gene is TRBV5-1, the J gene TRBJ1-2, with TRBD1 identical over 8 bases. Germline V lookup: CDR1 SGHRS, CDR2 YFSETQ. After removal of 5 bases from V and 6 bases from J, the junction contained 6 bases not matched to a gene. The CDR3 contains 13 residues. This CDR3 is CASSFDRGNGYTF. CDR3 sequence (DNA): TGCGCCAGCAGTTTTGACAGGGGAAATGGCTACACCTTC.

This clone occurred once. The chain carries TRBV18 and TRBJ1-5; a possible D gene is TRBD1 (5 bases). The ends were cut back, 2 bases at V and 7 bases at J, with 9 bases in the middle. The CDR3 spans 13 residues. Germline-derived CDR1 and CDR2 are KGHSH and LQKENI. This chain's CDR3 is CASSPGHFQPQHF. The CDR3 DNA reads TGTGCCAGCTCACCAGGACATTTCCAGCCCCAGCATTTT. Using reference TRBV18 and TRBJ1-5 for the parts outside the CDR3, the full variable domain is NAGVMQNPRHLVRRRGQEARLRCSPMKGHSHVYWYRQLPEEGLKFMVYLQKENIIDESGMPKERFSAEFPKEGPSILRIQQVVRGDSAAYFCASSPGHFQPQHFGDGTRLSIL.

This chain uses TRBV28 with TRBJ1-1; tentatively, D is TRBD1 (6 bases). Germline V gene sequence: CDR1 MDHEN, CDR2 SYDVKM. The CDR3 spans 15 residues. V lost 6 bases to trimming and J lost 5 bases, with 19 bases between them. The CDR3 protein is CASRTRQAPGTEAFF. In DNA form, the CDR3 reads TGTGCCAGCAGAACCCGACAGGCTCCGGGGACTGAAGCTTTCTTT.

The chain is built from TRBV19 and TRBJ1-1, with D possibly being TRBD1 (6 bases). The CDR3 spans 12 residues. Trimming cost V 6 bases and J 7 bases, with 12 bases left between them. The germline gives CDR1 LNHDA, CDR2 SQIVND (reference sequence). CDR3 nucleotide sequence: TGTGCCAGTAGGGGGGGGCTTAATGAAGCTTTCTTT. Amino acid sequence: CASRGGLNEAFF.

The chain is built from TRBV5-1 and TRBJ1-4; TRBD1 matches 10 bases. Germline V gene sequence: CDR1 SGHRS, CDR2 YFSETQ. This CDR3 is built from 16 residues. V gave up 4 bases and J gave up 8 bases; unmatched junction bases: 11. In nucleotides, the CDR3 is TGCGCCAGCAGCCCGACCGACAGGGGGCTACGGGAAAAACTGTTTTTT. This sequence encodes CASSPTDRGLREKLFF.